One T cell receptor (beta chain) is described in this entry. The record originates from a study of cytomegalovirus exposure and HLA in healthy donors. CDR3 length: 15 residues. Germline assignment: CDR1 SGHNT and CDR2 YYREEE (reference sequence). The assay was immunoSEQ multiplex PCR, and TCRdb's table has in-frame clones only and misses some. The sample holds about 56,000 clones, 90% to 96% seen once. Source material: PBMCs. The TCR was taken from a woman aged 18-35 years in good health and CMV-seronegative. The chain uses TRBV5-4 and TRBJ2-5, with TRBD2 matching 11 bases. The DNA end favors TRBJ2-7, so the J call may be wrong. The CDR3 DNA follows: TGTGCCAGCAGCTTGGGGGCTAGCGGGGGGTACGAGCAGTACTTC. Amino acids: CASSLGASGGYEQYF.